This T cell receptor (beta chain) derives from a study of OX40 agonist ivuxolimab in advanced cancers. Findings and limits, study-wide: No antigen was identified for the clonally expanded peripheral T cells.

This CDR3 is 15 amino acids long. V was clipped by 2 bases and J by 3 bases; unmatched bases: 4. Germline V CDR1 and CDR2: SGHNT, YYREEE (reference sequence). Repertoires were generated with immunoSEQ multiplex PCR, while TCRdb's copy carries only in-frame clones and drops some. This table has around 66,000 clones, about 80% appearing once. In regard to this clone: The antigen remains unidentified.

The gene calls are TRBV5-4 and TRBJ2-1; TRBD2 aligns across 8 bases. The sequencing here drew on CD4+ or CD8+ T cells sorted from blood, taken in a trial of the OX40 agonist ivuxolimab. This sequence was found in an adult with an advanced solid tumor such as melanoma, head and neck, liver or kidney cancer. The CDR3: CASSFGGGLYNEQFF. CDR3 bases: TGTGCCAGCAGCTTCGGCGGGGGGCTCTACAATGAGCAGTTCTTC.